This T cell receptor beta chain was recovered during a study of T cells in women clearing cervical HPV infection. Study in general: Cases' blood sampling followed lesion detection by median approximately 150 days (90 to 200).

Produced via immunoSEQ multiplex PCR; TCRdb's table is partial and in-frame only. The table for this sample gives under 40,000 clones. The CDR3 has 12 amino acids. The V end lost 6 bases, the J end lost 7 bases, and 12 bases lay between the germline ends. Comments on this clone: The read comes to an end 3 residues before the CDR3 does, leaving the germline J gene to fill in the end.

The sequencing sample was made of blood buffy coat. The chain recombines TRBV12-3 or TRBV12-4 with TRBJ1-2; D might be TRBD1 (6 bases). This receptor was obtained from a woman between 18 and 70 years old with a cervical HPV16 infection that either progressed to CIN3+ or cleared (not recorded which). CDR3 bases read: TGTGCCAGCAGCGAACAGGGAAGTGGC. Amino acids: CASSEQGSG. The entire CDR3 reads CASSEQGSGYTF.